This entry lists 19 T cell receptor beta chains sequenced from one sample in a study of CXCR3-negative and CXCR3-positive naive CD8 T cells. UMI-labeled 5' RACE yielded the TRB cDNA libraries. TCRdb reprocessed the 5' RACE reads and stores each CDR3 protein as one record, lacking DNA. This table holds over 35,000 distinct CDR3 sequences. The specimen sequenced was memory CD8+ T cells from blood. The receptor source for this set is a human donor in good health. Some clones in this sample may be carry-over from other donors' samples.

The rearrangement links TRBV5-1 to TRBJ2-2; TCRdb lists TRBD2, though no DNA is available to test this call. Germline V gene data show CDR1 as SGHRS and CDR2 as YFSETQ. This CDR3 has 15 amino acids. This CDR3 reads CVSSAGTTNTGELFF. Drawing the rest from reference TRBV5-1 and TRBJ2-2, the complete variable domain is KAGVTQTPRYLIKTRGQQVTLSCSPISGHRSVSWYQQTPGQGLQFLFEYFSETQRNKGNFPGRFSGRQFSNSRSEMNVSTLELGDSALYLCVSSAGTTNTGELFFGEGSRLTVL.

The CDR3 reads CASSQVPSRGPSYNEQFF. V is TRBV3-1 and J is TRBJ2-1; absent DNA, TCRdb's TRBD1 call cannot be checked. The CDR3 consists of 18 residues. Looked up from germline, CDR1 is LGHDT and CDR2 is YNNKEL (reference sequence).

This chain uses TRBV12-3 or TRBV12-4 with TRBJ2-7; the TCRdb call, TRBD1, lacks DNA for checking. The CDR3 is 12 residues long. The CDR3 spells CATSGTGYEQYF.

The genes are TRBV18 and TRBJ2-7. From germline, CDR1 is KGHSH and CDR2 LQKENI. This CDR3 has 14 amino acids. CDR3 loop: CASSPPGGLYEQYF.

V gene TRBV6-4 combines with J gene TRBJ1-2; TCRdb indicates TRBD1, and absent DNA this call remains unverified. The CDR3 length is 16 residues. Germline loops: CDR1 MRHNA, CDR2 SNTAGT. This CDR3 reads CARSDQDRGRRYGYTF.

The chain carries TRBV6-5 and TRBJ2-3; TCRdb indicates TRBD2, and absent DNA this call remains unverified. Germline V lookup: CDR1 MNHEY, CDR2 SVGAGI. This CDR3 spans 16 amino acids. The CDR3 region is CASSYDEGGRAYTQYF.

In terms of frequency, this clonotype is medium-sized. This chain connects TRBV15 to TRBJ1-1. The CDR3 is 16 residues long. Germline values: CDR1 LNHNV, CDR2 YYDKDF (reference sequence). The CDR3 loop reads CATSRDFSDGYTEAFF.

The chain couples TRBV25-1 to TRBJ2-2; the TRBD1 assignment by TCRdb is unverifiable without DNA. Germline V gives CDR1 MGHDK, CDR2 SYGVNS. This CDR3 has 16 residues. The chain's CDR3 is CASSFDRDLNTGELFF.

This chain connects TRBV6-2 or TRBV6-3 to TRBJ1-1. The CDR3 is 14 amino acids. Germline V CDR1 and CDR2: MNHEY, SVGEGT. The CDR3 spells CASRPSDGYTEAFF.

J is TRBJ2-1 and V is TRBV5-8. From germline, CDR1 is SGHTS and CDR2 YDEGEE. CDR3 size: 13 residues. The CDR3 region is CASSLFTGPEQFF. Combining the CDR3 with reference TRBV5-8 and TRBJ2-1 gives the whole variable domain EAGVTQSPTHLIKTRGQQATLRCSPISGHTSVYWYQQALGLGLQFLLWYDEGEERNRGNFPPRFSGRQFPNYSSELNVNALELEDSALYLCASSLFTGPEQFFGPGTRLTVL.

The chain combines TRBV10-3 with TRBJ1-1. CDR1 and CDR2 from the germline V gene are ENHRY and SYGVKD. The CDR3 sequence is 11 residues long. The CDR3 loop is CAIAENTEAFF.

V is TRBV6-5 and J is TRBJ2-7; the TRBD2 assignment by TCRdb is unverifiable without DNA. Germline-derived CDR1 and CDR2 are MNHEY and SVGAGI. The CDR3 is 14 amino acids. The CDR3 loop is CASSSPRFPYEQYF.

This chain uses TRBV6-1 with TRBJ2-1; as DNA is missing, the TRBD1 call by TCRdb cannot be tested. The CDR3 consists of 15 residues. Looked up from germline, CDR1 is MNHNS and CDR2 is SASEGT. This chain's CDR3 is CASSGPGQGYNEQFF.

The chain employs TRBV9 and TRBJ1-1. The CDR3 is 12 amino acids. CDR1 and CDR2 from the germline V gene are SGDLS and YYNGEE. The CDR3 sequence is CASSAFNTEAFF. Based on the CDR3 plus reference TRBV9 and TRBJ1-1, the full variable domain is DSGVTQTPKHLITATGQRVTLRCSPRSGDLSVYWYQQSLDQGLQFLIQYYNGEERAKGNILERFSAQQFPDLHSELNLSSLELGDSALYFCASSAFNTEAFFGQGTRLTVV.

The chain combines TRBV28 with TRBJ2-3; checking the TCRdb D call of TRBD2 is not possible without DNA. From germline, CDR1 is MDHEN and CDR2 SYDVKM. The CDR3 is 20 amino acids. The CDR3 loop reads CASSSPSGTSGRMMTDTQYF.

The chain couples TRBV6-6 to TRBJ2-7. The germline CDR1 and CDR2 sequences are MNHNY and SVGAGI (reference sequence). This CDR3 region has 11 residues. The CDR3 sequence: CASSDNWEQYF.

The V gene is TRBV21-1, the J gene TRBJ2-7; TCRdb's D gene call, TRBD1, goes unchecked for lack of DNA. TRBV21-1 corresponds to a pseudogene. CDR3 length equals 14 residues. This chain's CDR3 is CASSDQGNSREQYF.

The CDR3 sequence is CASSPGTSGLYNEQFF. The genes are TRBV5-1 and TRBJ2-1; the TRBD2 assignment by TCRdb is unverifiable without DNA. The CDR3 consists of 16 residues. The germline CDR1 and CDR2 sequences are SGHRS and YFSETQ.

This rearrangement joins TRBV12-3 or TRBV12-4 to TRBJ2-7; TCRdb outputs TRBD1, but without DNA this stays unchecked. The CDR3 is 13 amino acids. The CDR3 loop is CASSLEGVDEQYF.